One and the same sample provided the 15 T cell receptor beta chains below, sequenced in a study of somatic mutations in cytotoxic T cells in rheumatoid arthritis. Produced via immunoSEQ multiplex PCR; TCRdb's table is partial and in-frame only. The sample includes about 23,000 clones, 65% to 85% of them seen just once. Input material: CD8+ T cells sorted from blood. These TCRs come from an adult with rheumatoid arthritis.

This sequence joins TRBV19 and TRBJ2-7; no firm D call. V shed 6 bases and J shed 3 bases, with 12 bases lying between them. CDR1 LNHDA and CDR2 SQIVND come from the germline V gene (reference sequence). The CDR3 is 13 residues long. CDR3 bases: TGTGCCAGTAGGGTCACGGACGGCTACGAGCAGTACTTC. It encodes CASRVTDGYEQYF. The whole variable domain, remainder taken from reference TRBV19 and TRBJ2-7, is DGGITQSPKYLFRKEGQNVTLSCEQNLNHDAMYWYRQDPGQGLRLIYYSQIVNDFQKGDIAEGYSVSREKKESFPLTVTSAQKNPTAFYLCASRVTDGYEQYFGPGTRLTVT.

V usage is TRBV27 and J usage is TRBJ1-1, with D perhaps matching TRBD1 (5 bases). Germline V gives CDR1 MNHEY, CDR2 SMNVEV (reference sequence). The CDR3 contains 13 residues. The V gene lost 2 bases and the J gene lost 6 bases, with 10 bases spanning the gap. DNA for the CDR3: TGTGCCAGCAGTTTAATGGCAGGGCCTGAAGCTTTCTTT. Protein product: CASSLMAGPEAFF.

The rearrangement uses TRBV7-9 and TRBJ1-3; no clear D. Germline V gives CDR1 SEHNR, CDR2 FQNEAQ (reference sequence). V was trimmed by 0 bases and J by 0 bases, leaving 9 bases between them. This CDR3 is 16 amino acids long. The CDR3 protein is CASSLAHLPSGNTIYF. DNA of the CDR3: TGTGCCAGCAGCTTAGCGCACTTACCCTCTGGAAACACCATATATTTT.

The chain employs TRBV6-1 and TRBJ2-6; D call uncertain. V gave up 5 bases and J gave up 1 base, with 9 bases separating them. The germline V gene encodes CDR1 MNHNS and CDR2 SASEGT. The CDR3 sequence is 15 residues long. CDR3 coding DNA: TGTGCCAGCAGTAACAAGGCTTCTGGGGCCAACGTCCTGACTTTC. Translated, it gives CASSNKASGANVLTF.

This clone is classed as medium-sized. The chain joins TRBV27 to TRBJ1-1, with D hard to call. There are 11 residues in the CDR3. V lost 7 bases and J 5 bases, leaving 8 bases between the germline ends. CDR1 and CDR2 (germline): MNHEY, SMNVEV (reference sequence). The CDR3 DNA reads as TGTGCCAGCAATCTGGGAACTGAAGCTTTCTTT. It translates to CASNLGTEAFF.

This chain joins TRBV27 and TRBJ2-1; tentative D call: TRBD2 (5 bases). The CDR3 loop spans 14 amino acids. The germline gives CDR1 MNHEY, CDR2 SMNVEV (reference sequence). V was shortened by 4 bases and J by 4 bases, with 11 bases between the two germline ends. The CDR3 region has the DNA TGTGCCAGCAGTTGGGGAGATACTTACAATGAGCAGTTCTTC. This codes for CASSWGDTYNEQFF.

The rearrangement uses TRBV2 and TRBJ1-5; D gene unclear. The CDR3 loop spans 13 amino acids. Germline-derived CDR1 and CDR2 are SNHLY and FYNNEI. Trimming took off 7 bases at V and 0 bases at J, with 7 bases between the two ends. CDR3 in amino acids: CASTAYSNQPQHF. CDR3 sequence (DNA): TGTGCCAGCACCGCTTATAGCAATCAGCCCCAGCATTTT.

This clone has only one observation. This chain links TRBV5-1 with TRBJ2-1; 14 nucleotides agree with TRBD2. The CDR3 extends over 17 amino acids. Trimming removed 2 bases from V and 5 bases from J; junction bases left unmatched: 6. In germline, CDR1 is SGHRS, CDR2 YFSETQ. CDR3 protein: CASSFPTSGGVHNEQFF. CDR3 in DNA: TGCGCCAGCAGCTTTCCGACTAGCGGGGGGGTTCACAATGAGCAGTTCTTC.

The gene calls are TRBV7-9 and TRBJ1-2; TRBD1 agrees at 9 bases. The CDR3 contains 15 residues. CDR1 is SEHNR, CDR2 FQNEAQ, per germline (reference sequence). The ends lost 1 base at V and 14 bases at J; junction bases unmatched: 14. As DNA, the CDR3 is TGTGCCAGCAGCTTAGGTGGACAGGGGACTTTTGGGGGGACCTTC. Its protein product is CASSLGGQGTFGGTF.

The rearrangement links TRBV7-8 to TRBJ2-6; possible D gene TRBD2, 6 bases. V lost 1 base and J lost 4, with 17 bases in between. Germline CDR1 is SGHVS and CDR2 is FQNEAQ. This CDR3 is built from 18 residues. The CDR3 DNA sequence: TGTGCCAGCAGCTTAGGACGGGGCGGGGAGTACGGGGCCAACGTCCTGACTTTC. Amino acid sequence: CASSLGRGGEYGANVLTF.

The J gene is TRBJ2-2, the V gene TRBV4-1; D is unclear. Trimming took 3 bases from V and 0 from J, leaving 14 bases between them. In germline, CDR1 is MGHRA, CDR2 YSYEKL. The CDR3 spans 17 residues. CDR3 nucleotide sequence: TGCGCCAGCAGCCATCCCCAGTTCAGGACGAACACCGGGGAGCTGTTTTTT. Translating gives CASSHPQFRTNTGELFF.

This clone occurred a few times. The J gene is TRBJ1-2, the V gene TRBV2, with D unresolved. The V end was cut by 8 bases, the J end by 6 bases, with 19 bases between. The CDR3 has 14 amino acids. From germline, CDR1 is SNHLY and CDR2 FYNNEI. This CDR3 reads CASPSLGSSNGYTF. CDR3 bases: TGTGCCAGCCCCAGCCTAGGGAGTTCGAATGGCTACACCTTC.

V and J are TRBV4-3 and TRBJ2-2; TRBD2 agrees at 8 bases. V gave up 0 bases and J gave up 3 bases; unmatched junction bases: 6. The CDR3 contains 17 residues. Germline values: CDR1 LGHNA, CDR2 YSLEER. The DNA for the CDR3 is TGCGCCAGCAGCCAAGATGAGCGGGGGACCTACACCGGGGAGCTGTTTTTT. It specifies CASSQDERGTYTGELFF.

V and J are TRBV13 and TRBJ1-2; D possibly corresponds to TRBD1 (5 bases). With 0 bases removed from V and 8 bases from J, the gap between germline ends came to 10 bases. The CDR3 is 13 residues long. The germline V gene has CDR1 PRHDT and CDR2 FYEKMQ (reference sequence). The CDR3 region is CASSLGQGGGYTF. CDR3 nucleotides: TGTGCCAGCAGCTTAGGCCAGGGCGGGGGCTACACCTTC.

V and J are TRBV6-6 and TRBJ2-5, with 15 bases identical to TRBD2. Germline V CDR1 and CDR2: MNHNY, SVGAGI (reference sequence). This CDR3 contains 16 residues. V lost 5 bases to trimming and J lost 5 bases; unmatched junction nucleotides: 6. The CDR3 loop reads CASSPGTSGGRETQYF. The CDR3 DNA reads as TGTGCCAGCAGTCCTGGGACTAGCGGGGGGCGGGAGACCCAGTACTTC.